What follows are 21 T cell receptor beta chains derived from one specimen sequenced in a study of blood T cell repertoires in COVID-19. Profiling relied on immunoSEQ multiplex PCR, and the TCRdb table lists in-frame clones only, not all of them. Here the sample spans approximately 350,000 clones, roughly nine tenths being singletons. The sequenced sample was peripheral blood. The receptors come from a man aged 35-49 years with acute or convalescent COVID-19.

The rearrangement links TRBV28 to TRBJ2-1; tentative D call: TRBD1 (5 bases). Germline values: CDR1 MDHEN, CDR2 SYDVKM. The CDR3 is 14 amino acids. Trimming removed 7 bases from V and 9 bases from J, with 19 bases in between. In DNA, the CDR3 is TGTGCCAGCACCCTTCGTTTGCAGGGCAGTGAGCAGTTCTTC. Residues: CASTLRLQGSEQFF.

The chain is built from TRBV6-5 and TRBJ2-1, with D perhaps TRBD2 (7 bases). V was pared by 10 bases and J by 2 bases, with 18 bases between. This CDR3 spans 15 amino acids. Looked up from germline, CDR1 is MNHEY and CDR2 is SVGAGI. CDR3 protein: CATRLEGGAYNEQFF. The CDR3 DNA reads TGTGCCACCCGACTAGAGGGGGGGGCCTACAATGAGCAGTTCTTC.

The chain couples TRBV12-3 or TRBV12-4 to TRBJ2-3; D might be TRBD2 (6 bases). There are 12 residues in the CDR3. Trimming took off 6 bases at V and 4 bases at J, with 8 bases between the two ends. CDR3 sequence reads: CASRRLADTQYF. Written as DNA, the CDR3 is TGTGCCAGCAGACGACTAGCAGATACGCAGTATTTT.

The genes are TRBV6-5 and TRBJ1-2; 7 positions agree with TRBD1. Germline V gene lookup returns CDR1 MNHEY and CDR2 SVGAGI. The CDR3 is 13 residues long. V was pared by 6 bases and J by 8 bases, with 9 bases of the junction left unmatched. The CDR3: CASRKTGWWGYTF. DNA of the CDR3: TGTGCCAGCAGAAAGACAGGGTGGTGGGGCTACACCTTC.

The chain couples TRBV28 to TRBJ1-6; a weak D match, TRBD1 (6 bases). The CDR3 is 14 amino acids. The germline V and J ends were trimmed by 4 bases and 4 bases, with 8 bases remaining between them. Germline assignment: CDR1 MDHEN and CDR2 SYDVKM. CDR3 sequence (DNA): TGTGCCAGCAGTTGGACAGCTTATAATTCACCCCTCCACTTT. As protein: CASSWTAYNSPLHF.

This sequence joins TRBV20-1 and TRBJ2-7; no definite D call. The CDR3 length is 13 residues. The germline V gene has CDR1 DFQATT and CDR2 SNEGSKA (reference sequence). V lost 3 bases and J 1 base, leaving 10 bases between the germline ends. The CDR3 DNA reads TGCAGTGCTAGTACCTGGGCTTCCTACGAGCAGTACTTC. Encoded protein: CSASTWASYEQYF.

The chain joins TRBV5-4 to TRBJ1-6, with 7 bases aligning to TRBD1. This CDR3 region has 11 residues. CDR1 is SGHNT and CDR2 is YYREEE in the germline V gene (reference sequence). V gave up 7 bases and J gave up 15 bases; unmatched junction bases: 7. CDR3 DNA: TGTGCCAGCGTACTACAGGGGAGCCTCCACTTT. Amino acids: CASVLQGSLHF.

The chain has TRBV28 and TRBJ2-3; D call uncertain. V was shortened by 6 bases and J by 2 bases, with 3 bases between the two germline ends. Germline V gene lookup returns CDR1 MDHEN and CDR2 SYDVKM. The CDR3 contains 11 residues. CDR3 coding DNA: TGTGCCAGCAGCATCACAGATACGCAGTATTTT. Its protein product is CASSITDTQYF. Drawing the rest from reference TRBV28 and TRBJ2-3, the complete variable domain is DVKVTQSSRYLVKRTGEKVFLECVQDMDHENMFWYRQDPGLGLRLIYFSYDVKMKEKGDIPEGYSVSREKKERFSLILESASTNQTSMYLCASSITDTQYFGPGTRLTVL.

This clone was observed a handful of times. The chain carries TRBV9 and TRBJ1-4; D is possibly TRBD1 (6 bases). This CDR3 has 15 amino acids. Per the germline V gene, CDR1 is SGDLS and CDR2 is YYNGEE. V lost 0 bases and J lost 10, with 16 bases in between. Here the CDR3 reads CASSVAPDRPRKLFF. CDR3 sequence (DNA): TGTGCCAGCAGCGTAGCTCCCGACAGGCCCCGAAAACTGTTTTTT.

The V call is TRBV28, the J call TRBJ1-2, with D unclear. The CDR3 extends over 14 amino acids. CDR1 is MDHEN and CDR2 is SYDVKM in the germline V gene. Trimming shortened V by 2 bases and J by 6 bases, and 13 bases separated the two germline ends. CDR3 sequence: CASSLGRDMNGYTF. The CDR3 DNA reads as TGTGCCAGCAGTTTAGGGAGGGATATGAATGGCTACACCTTC.

This chain connects TRBV5-3 to TRBJ1-3; TRBD1 agrees at 7 bases. TRBV5-3 is labeled an ORF, and its function is uncertain. V lost 10 bases, J lost 3 bases, and 19 bases stayed unmatched. The CDR3 covers 17 residues. The CDR3 region is CALTAETDRARGNTIYF. The CDR3 region has the DNA TGTGCCCTAACGGCGGAAACCGACAGGGCTCGTGGAAACACCATATATTTT.

The chain has TRBV28 and TRBJ2-5; 8 bases align to TRBD1. J was trimmed by 1 base and V by 6 bases; bases with no gene match: 10. The germline V gene encodes CDR1 MDHEN and CDR2 SYDVKM. The CDR3 is 16 residues long. The CDR3 nucleotides read TGTGCCAGCAGACGACGGACAGGGAGCCGCCAAGAGACCCAGTACTTC. Translating it yields CASRRRTGSRQETQYF.

This clone has only a few counts. This rearrangement joins TRBV12-2 to TRBJ2-7; no check of the table's D call, TRBD1, against the DNA was made. TRBV12-2 is listed as a pseudogene. CDR3 size: 15 residues. As DNA, the CDR3 is TGTGCAAGTCGCCACATAACAAGGACAAGGTACGAGCAGTACTTC. Amino acid sequence: CASRHITRTRYEQYF.

The chain links TRBV30 to TRBJ1-5; D uncertain. Germline loops: CDR1 GTSNPN, CDR2 SVGIG (reference sequence). The ends were cut back, 3 bases at V and 8 bases at J, with 20 bases in the middle. This CDR3 is 15 amino acids long. The CDR3 nucleotides read TGTGCCTGGAGGGCCTCAAGACACCTATCGGAGCCCCAGCATTTT. Translated, it gives CAWRASRHLSEPQHF.

J is TRBJ1-1 and V is TRBV5-6; 10 nucleotides agree with TRBD1. The CDR3 consists of 14 residues. V shed 4 bases and J 10 bases; nucleotides not matched to a gene: 10. Germline V gives CDR1 SGHDT, CDR2 YYEEEE. CDR3 protein: CASSIDRGRVSAFF. CDR3 DNA: TGTGCCAGCAGCATAGACAGGGGGCGTGTGTCAGCTTTCTTT.

The chain couples TRBV5-1 to TRBJ2-7, with TRBD2 identical over 10 bases. V shed 0 bases and J 1 base; nucleotides not matched to a gene: 4. From germline, CDR1 is SGHRS and CDR2 YFSETQ. The CDR3 covers 16 residues. The CDR3 DNA sequence: TGCGCCAGCAGCTTGGGGGCTAGCGGGAGTTCCTACGAGCAGTACTTC. Translating it yields CASSLGASGSSYEQYF.

This clone was counted between two and nine times. The chain joins TRBV7-2 to TRBJ1-2; weak D call: TRBD1 (6 bases). The ends were cut back, 0 bases at V and 4 bases at J, with 12 bases in the middle. Germline CDR1 is SGHTA and CDR2 is FQGNSA. The CDR3 runs to 15 residues. CDR3 in amino acids: CASSLASRGAYGYTF. In DNA form, the CDR3 reads TGTGCCAGCAGCTTAGCATCCCGGGGGGCCTATGGCTACACCTTC.

The V call is TRBV6-4, the J call TRBJ2-2; D may be TRBD2 (5 bases). The CDR3 extends over 15 amino acids. Trimming stripped 7 bases from V and 4 bases from J, with 16 bases between. CDR1 is MRHNA and CDR2 is SNTAGT in the germline V gene. The CDR3 DNA reads TGTGCCAGCATCGGTGGGATCCGGGGCACCGGGGAGCTGTTTTTT. Translated, it gives CASIGGIRGTGELFF.

The rearrangement links TRBV28 to TRBJ1-6; TRBD1 is a possible D gene (6 bases). V was pared by 2 bases and J by 6 bases, with 11 bases between. The germline CDR1 and CDR2 sequences are MDHEN and SYDVKM. CDR3 size: 15 residues. Here the CDR3 DNA reads TGTGCCAGCAGTTTACCCACCAGGGGTAATTCACCCCTCCACTTT. Its translation: CASSLPTRGNSPLHF.

The rearrangement uses TRBV28 and TRBJ2-7; possible D gene TRBD2, 7 bases. With 7 bases removed from V and 2 bases from J, the gap between germline ends came to 24 bases. The CDR3 is 17 residues long. The germline CDR1 and CDR2 sequences are MDHEN and SYDVKM. CDR3 DNA: TGTGCCAGCATGACTCCAACAGCGGGACAAGAACCCTACGAGCAGTACTTC. This encodes CASMTPTAGQEPYEQYF.

The V and J genes are TRBV27 and TRBJ2-5; 8 bases fit TRBD1. V was pared by 2 bases and J by 7 bases, with 12 bases of the junction left unmatched. The length of the CDR3 is 16 residues. From germline, CDR1 is MNHEY and CDR2 SMNVEV (reference sequence). The CDR3 region is CASSLNEGQGPGTQYF. The CDR3 DNA follows: TGTGCCAGCAGTTTAAATGAAGGACAGGGACCAGGGACCCAGTACTTC.